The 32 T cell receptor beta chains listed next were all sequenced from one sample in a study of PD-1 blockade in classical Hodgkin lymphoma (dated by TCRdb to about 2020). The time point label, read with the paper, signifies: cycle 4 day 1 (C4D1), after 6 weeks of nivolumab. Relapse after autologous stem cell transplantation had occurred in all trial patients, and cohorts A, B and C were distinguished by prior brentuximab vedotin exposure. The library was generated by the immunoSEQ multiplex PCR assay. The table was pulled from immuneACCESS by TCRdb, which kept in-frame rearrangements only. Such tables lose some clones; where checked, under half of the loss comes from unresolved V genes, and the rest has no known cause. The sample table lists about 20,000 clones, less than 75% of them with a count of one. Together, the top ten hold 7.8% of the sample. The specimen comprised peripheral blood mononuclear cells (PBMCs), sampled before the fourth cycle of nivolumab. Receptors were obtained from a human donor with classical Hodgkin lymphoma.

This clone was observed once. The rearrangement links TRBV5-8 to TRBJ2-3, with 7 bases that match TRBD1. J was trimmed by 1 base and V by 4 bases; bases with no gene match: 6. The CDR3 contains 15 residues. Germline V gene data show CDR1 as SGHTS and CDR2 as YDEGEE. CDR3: CASSPDGTGTDTQYF. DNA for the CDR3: TGTGCCAGCAGCCCCGATGGGACAGGCACAGATACGCAGTATTTT. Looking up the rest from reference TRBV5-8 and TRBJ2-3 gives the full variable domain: EAGVTQSPTHLIKTRGQQATLRCSPISGHTSVYWYQQALGLGLQFLLWYDEGEERNRGNFPPRFSGRQFPNYSSELNVNALELEDSALYLCASSPDGTGTDTQYFGPGTRLTVL.

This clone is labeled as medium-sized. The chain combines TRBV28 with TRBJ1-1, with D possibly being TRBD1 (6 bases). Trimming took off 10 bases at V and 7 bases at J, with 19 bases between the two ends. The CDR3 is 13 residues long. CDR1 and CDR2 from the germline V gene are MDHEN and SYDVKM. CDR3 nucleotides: TGTGCCAATCCACAGGGCACTTTATTTGAAGCTTTCTTT. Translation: CANPQGTLFEAFF. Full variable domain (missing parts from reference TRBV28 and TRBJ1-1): DVKVTQSSRYLVKRTGEKVFLECVQDMDHENMFWYRQDPGLGLRLIYFSYDVKMKEKGDIPEGYSVSREKKERFSLILESASTNQTSMYLCANPQGTLFEAFFGQGTRLTVV.

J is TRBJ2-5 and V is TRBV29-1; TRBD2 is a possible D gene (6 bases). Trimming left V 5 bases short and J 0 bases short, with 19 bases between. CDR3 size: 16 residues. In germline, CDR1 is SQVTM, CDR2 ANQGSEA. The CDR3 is CSVQAYGGDYQETQYF. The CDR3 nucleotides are TGCAGCGTTCAAGCTTATGGTGGGGACTACCAAGAGACCCAGTACTTC.

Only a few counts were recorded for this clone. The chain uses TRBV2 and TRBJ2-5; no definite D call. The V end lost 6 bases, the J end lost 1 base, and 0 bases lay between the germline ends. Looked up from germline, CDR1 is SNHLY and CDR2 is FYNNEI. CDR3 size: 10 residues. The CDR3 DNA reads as TGTGCCAGCAGCCAAGAGACCCAGTACTTC. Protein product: CASSQETQYF.

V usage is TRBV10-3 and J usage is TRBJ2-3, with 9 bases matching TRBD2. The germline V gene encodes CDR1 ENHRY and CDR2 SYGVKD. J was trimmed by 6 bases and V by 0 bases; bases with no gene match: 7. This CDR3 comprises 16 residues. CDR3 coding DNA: TGTGCCATCAGTGAGTCGTGGCGGGAGGGTGCGGATACGCAGTATTTT. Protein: CAISESWREGADTQYF.

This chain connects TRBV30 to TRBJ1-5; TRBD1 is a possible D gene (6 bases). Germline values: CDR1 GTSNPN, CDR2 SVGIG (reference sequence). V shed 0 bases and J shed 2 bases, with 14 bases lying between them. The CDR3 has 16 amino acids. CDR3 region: CAWSVRGGLRNQPQHF. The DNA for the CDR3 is TGTGCCTGGAGTGTACGTGGGGGGCTACGCAATCAGCCCCAGCATTTT.

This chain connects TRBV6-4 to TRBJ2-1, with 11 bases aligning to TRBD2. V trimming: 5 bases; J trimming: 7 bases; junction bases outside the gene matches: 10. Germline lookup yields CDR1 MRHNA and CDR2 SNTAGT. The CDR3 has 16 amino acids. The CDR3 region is CASSRFSGRAKNEQFF. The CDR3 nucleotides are TGTGCCAGCAGTCGGTTTAGCGGGAGGGCCAAGAATGAGCAGTTCTTC.

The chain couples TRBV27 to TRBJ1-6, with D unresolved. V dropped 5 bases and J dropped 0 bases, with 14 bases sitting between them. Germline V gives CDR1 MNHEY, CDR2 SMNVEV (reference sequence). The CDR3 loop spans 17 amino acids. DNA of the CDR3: TGTGCCAGCAGTCCCCACCCGGCGGGCTCCTATAATTCACCCCTCCACTTT. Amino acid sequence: CASSPHPAGSYNSPLHF.

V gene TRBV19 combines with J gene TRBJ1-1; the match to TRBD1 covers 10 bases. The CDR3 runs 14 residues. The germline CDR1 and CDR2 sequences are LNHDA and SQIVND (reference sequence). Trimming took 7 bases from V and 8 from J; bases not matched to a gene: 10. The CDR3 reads CASKLTGGVQEAFF. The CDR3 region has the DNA TGTGCCAGTAAACTGACAGGGGGCGTACAAGAAGCTTTCTTT.

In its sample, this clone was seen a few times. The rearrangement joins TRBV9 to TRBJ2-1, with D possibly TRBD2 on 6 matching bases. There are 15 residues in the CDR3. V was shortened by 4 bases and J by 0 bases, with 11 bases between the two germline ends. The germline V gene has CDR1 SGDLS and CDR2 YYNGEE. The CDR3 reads CASSPSVSSYNEQFF. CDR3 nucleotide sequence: TGTGCCAGCAGCCCTAGCGTGAGCTCCTACAATGAGCAGTTCTTC.

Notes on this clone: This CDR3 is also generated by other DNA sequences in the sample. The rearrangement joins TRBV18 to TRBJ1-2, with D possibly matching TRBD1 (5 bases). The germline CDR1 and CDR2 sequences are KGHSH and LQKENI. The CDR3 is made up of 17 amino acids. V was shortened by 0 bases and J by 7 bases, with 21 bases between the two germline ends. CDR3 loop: CASSPPSGYRLLGGYTF. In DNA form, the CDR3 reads TGTGCCAGCTCACCACCGTCGGGATACAGGTTGCTAGGTGGCTACACCTTC.

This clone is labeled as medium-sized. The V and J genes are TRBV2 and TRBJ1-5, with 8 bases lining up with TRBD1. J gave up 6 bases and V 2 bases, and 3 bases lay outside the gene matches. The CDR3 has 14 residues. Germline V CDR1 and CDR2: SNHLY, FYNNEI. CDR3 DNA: TGTGCCAGCAGTGAAATCACAGGGGGTCAGCCCCAGCATTTT. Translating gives CASSEITGGQPQHF.

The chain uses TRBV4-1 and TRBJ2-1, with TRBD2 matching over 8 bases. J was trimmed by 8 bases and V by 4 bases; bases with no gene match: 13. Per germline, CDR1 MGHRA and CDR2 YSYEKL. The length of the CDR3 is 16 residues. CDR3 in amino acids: CASSLLGGLVVDEQFF. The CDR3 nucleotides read TGCGCCAGCAGCCTTCTTGGGGGACTAGTTGTAGATGAGCAGTTCTTC.

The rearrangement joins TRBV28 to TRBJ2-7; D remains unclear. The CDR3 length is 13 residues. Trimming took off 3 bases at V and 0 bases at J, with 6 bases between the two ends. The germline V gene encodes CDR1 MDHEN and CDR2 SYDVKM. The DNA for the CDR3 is TGTGCCAGCAGTTTGCAGAGCTCCTACGAGCAGTACTTC. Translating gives CASSLQSSYEQYF.

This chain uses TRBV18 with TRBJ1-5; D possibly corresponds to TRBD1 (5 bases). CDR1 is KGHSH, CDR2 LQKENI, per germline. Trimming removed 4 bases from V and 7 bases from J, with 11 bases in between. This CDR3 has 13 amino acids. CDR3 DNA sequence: TGTGCCAGCTCACAAGAGGAGGGGCAGCCCCAGCATTTT. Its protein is CASSQEEGQPQHF.

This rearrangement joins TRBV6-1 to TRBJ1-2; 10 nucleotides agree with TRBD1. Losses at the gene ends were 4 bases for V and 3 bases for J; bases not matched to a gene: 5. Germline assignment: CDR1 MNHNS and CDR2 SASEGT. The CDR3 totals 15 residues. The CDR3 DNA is TGTGCCAGCAGTGCCACGACAGGGGGCTACTATGGCTACACCTTC. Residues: CASSATTGGYYGYTF.

The DNA of the CDR3 is TGTGCCAGCAGCGCTGGGACAGGGGCATCTTTGGGTAGCAATCAGCCCCAGCATTTT. This translates into CASSAGTGASLGSNQPQHF. The J gene is TRBJ1-5, the V gene TRBV7-2; TRBD1 matches 10 bases. Trimming at V came to 5 bases and at J to 0 bases, leaving 13 bases not matched to a gene. This CDR3 comprises 19 residues. Germline CDR1 reads SGHTA; CDR2 reads FQGNSA. The entire variable domain, with the rest obtained from reference TRBV7-2 and TRBJ1-5, is as follows: GAGVSQSPSNKVTEKGKDVELRCDPISGHTALYWYRQSLGQGLEFLIYFQGNSAPDKSGLPSDRFSAERTGGSVSTLTIQRTQQEDSAVYLCASSAGTGASLGSNQPQHFGDGTRLSIL.

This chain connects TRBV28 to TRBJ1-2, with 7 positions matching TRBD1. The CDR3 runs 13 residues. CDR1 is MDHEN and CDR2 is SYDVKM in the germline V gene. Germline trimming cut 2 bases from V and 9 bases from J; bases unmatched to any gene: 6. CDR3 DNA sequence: TGTGCCAGCAGTTTAGGGACAGCCGGTAGCTACACCTTC. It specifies CASSLGTAGSYTF.

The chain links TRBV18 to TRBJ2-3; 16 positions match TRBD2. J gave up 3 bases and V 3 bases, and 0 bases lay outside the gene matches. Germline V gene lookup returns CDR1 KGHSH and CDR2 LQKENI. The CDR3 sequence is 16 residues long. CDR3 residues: CASSPGLAGGTDTQYF. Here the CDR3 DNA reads TGTGCCAGCTCACCGGGACTAGCGGGAGGGACAGATACGCAGTATTTT.

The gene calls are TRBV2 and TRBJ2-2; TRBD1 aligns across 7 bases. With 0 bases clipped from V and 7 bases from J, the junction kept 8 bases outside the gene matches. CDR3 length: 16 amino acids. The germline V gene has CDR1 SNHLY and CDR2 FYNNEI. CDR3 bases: TGTGCCAGCAGTGAAGCAGCAACAGGGGTTGGCGGGGAGCTGTTTTTT. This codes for CASSEAATGVGGELFF.

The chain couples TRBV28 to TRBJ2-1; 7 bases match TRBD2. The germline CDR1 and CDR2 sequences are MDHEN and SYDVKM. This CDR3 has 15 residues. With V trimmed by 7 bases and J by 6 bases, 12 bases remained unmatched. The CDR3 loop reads CASTRPGREFNEQFF. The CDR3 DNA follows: TGTGCCAGCACCCGGCCCGGGCGGGAGTTCAATGAGCAGTTCTTC.

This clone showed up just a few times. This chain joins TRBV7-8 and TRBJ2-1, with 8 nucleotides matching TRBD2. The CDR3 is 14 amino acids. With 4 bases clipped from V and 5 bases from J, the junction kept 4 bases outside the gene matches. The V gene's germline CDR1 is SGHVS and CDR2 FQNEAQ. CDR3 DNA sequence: TGTGCCAGCAGCTCCCCAGCGGGAGACAATGAGCAGTTCTTC. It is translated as CASSSPAGDNEQFF.

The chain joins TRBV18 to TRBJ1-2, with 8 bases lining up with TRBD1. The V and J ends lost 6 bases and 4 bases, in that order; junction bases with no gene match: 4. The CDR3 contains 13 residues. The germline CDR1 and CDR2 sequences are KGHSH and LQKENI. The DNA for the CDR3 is TGTGCCAGCTCGCCGGACAGGGTCTATGGCTACACCTTC. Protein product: CASSPDRVYGYTF.

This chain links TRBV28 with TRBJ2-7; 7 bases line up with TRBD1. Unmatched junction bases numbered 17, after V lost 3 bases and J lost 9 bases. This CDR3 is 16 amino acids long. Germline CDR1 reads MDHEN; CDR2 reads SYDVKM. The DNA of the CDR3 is TGTGCCAGCAGTTTTGTTCCGGGACAGCGAACGGTTGTGCAGTACTTC. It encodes CASSFVPGQRTVVQYF.

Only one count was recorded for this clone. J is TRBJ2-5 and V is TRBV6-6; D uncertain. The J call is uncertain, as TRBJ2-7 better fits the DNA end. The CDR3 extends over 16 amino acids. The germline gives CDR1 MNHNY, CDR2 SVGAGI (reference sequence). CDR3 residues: CASSYSAKGNTYEQYF. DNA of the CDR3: TGTGCCAGCAGTTACTCGGCCAAGGGTAACACCTACGAGCAGTACTTC.

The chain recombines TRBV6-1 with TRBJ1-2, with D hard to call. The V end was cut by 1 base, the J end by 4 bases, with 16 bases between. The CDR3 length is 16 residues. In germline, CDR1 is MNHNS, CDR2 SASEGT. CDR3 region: CASSEVGTSIFYGYTF. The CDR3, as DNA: TGTGCCAGCAGTGAAGTGGGAACCAGTATATTCTATGGCTACACCTTC.

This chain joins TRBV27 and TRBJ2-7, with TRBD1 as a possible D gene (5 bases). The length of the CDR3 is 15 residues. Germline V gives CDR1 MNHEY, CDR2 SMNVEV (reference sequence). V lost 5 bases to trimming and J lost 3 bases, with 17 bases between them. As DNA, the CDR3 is TGTGCCAGCAGTACCGGAGCAGGGTCTCTCTACGAGCAGTACTTC. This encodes CASSTGAGSLYEQYF.

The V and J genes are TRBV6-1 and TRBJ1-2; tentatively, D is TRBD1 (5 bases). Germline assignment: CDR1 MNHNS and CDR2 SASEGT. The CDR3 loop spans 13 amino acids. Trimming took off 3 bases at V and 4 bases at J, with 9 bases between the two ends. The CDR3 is CASSEGGTYGYTF. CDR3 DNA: TGTGCCAGCAGTGAGGGGGGGACCTATGGCTACACCTTC.

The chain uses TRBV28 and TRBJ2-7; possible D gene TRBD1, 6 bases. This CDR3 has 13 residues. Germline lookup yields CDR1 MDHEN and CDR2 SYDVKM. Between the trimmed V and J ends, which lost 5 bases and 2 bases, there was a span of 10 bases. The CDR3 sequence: CASSPGTPYEQYF. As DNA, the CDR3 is TGTGCCAGCAGTCCCGGGACACCCTACGAGCAGTACTTC. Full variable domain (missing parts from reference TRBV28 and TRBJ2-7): DVKVTQSSRYLVKRTGEKVFLECVQDMDHENMFWYRQDPGLGLRLIYFSYDVKMKEKGDIPEGYSVSREKKERFSLILESASTNQTSMYLCASSPGTPYEQYFGPGTRLTVT.

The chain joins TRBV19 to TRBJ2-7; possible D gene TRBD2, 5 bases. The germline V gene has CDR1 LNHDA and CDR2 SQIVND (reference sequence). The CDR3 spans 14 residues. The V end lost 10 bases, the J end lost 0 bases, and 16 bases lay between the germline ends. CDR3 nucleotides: TGTGCCAAATTACGGACTGAGAGCTCCTACGAGCAGTACTTC. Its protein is CAKLRTESSYEQYF.

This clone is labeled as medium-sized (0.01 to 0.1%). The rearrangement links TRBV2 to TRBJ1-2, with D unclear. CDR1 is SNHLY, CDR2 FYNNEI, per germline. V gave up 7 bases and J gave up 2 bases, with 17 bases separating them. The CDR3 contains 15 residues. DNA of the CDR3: TGTGCCAGCACGCCTGGGTGGCCACAGAACTATGGCTACACCTTC. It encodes CASTPGWPQNYGYTF.

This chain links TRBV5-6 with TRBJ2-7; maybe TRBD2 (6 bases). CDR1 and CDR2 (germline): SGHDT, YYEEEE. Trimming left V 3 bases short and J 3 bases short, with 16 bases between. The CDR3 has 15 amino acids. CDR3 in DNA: TGTGCCAGCAGCTCCTGGCCGCAGGACTACTACGAGCAGTACTTC. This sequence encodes CASSSWPQDYYEQYF.